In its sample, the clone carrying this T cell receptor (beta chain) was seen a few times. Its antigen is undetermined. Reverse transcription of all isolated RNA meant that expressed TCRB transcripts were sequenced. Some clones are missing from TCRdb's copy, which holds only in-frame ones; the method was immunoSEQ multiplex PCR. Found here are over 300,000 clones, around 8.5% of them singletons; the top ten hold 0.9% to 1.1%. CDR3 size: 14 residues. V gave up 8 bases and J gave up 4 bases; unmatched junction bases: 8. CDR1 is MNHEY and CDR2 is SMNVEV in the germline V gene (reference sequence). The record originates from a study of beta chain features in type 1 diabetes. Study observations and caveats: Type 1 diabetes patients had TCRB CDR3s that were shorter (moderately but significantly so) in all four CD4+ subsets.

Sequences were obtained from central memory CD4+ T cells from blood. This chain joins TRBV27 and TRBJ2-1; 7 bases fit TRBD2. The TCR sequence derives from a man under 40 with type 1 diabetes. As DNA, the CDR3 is TGTGCCAGCTTCCTCGGGGGGTCTTACAATGAGCAGTTCTTC. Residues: CASFLGGSYNEQFF.